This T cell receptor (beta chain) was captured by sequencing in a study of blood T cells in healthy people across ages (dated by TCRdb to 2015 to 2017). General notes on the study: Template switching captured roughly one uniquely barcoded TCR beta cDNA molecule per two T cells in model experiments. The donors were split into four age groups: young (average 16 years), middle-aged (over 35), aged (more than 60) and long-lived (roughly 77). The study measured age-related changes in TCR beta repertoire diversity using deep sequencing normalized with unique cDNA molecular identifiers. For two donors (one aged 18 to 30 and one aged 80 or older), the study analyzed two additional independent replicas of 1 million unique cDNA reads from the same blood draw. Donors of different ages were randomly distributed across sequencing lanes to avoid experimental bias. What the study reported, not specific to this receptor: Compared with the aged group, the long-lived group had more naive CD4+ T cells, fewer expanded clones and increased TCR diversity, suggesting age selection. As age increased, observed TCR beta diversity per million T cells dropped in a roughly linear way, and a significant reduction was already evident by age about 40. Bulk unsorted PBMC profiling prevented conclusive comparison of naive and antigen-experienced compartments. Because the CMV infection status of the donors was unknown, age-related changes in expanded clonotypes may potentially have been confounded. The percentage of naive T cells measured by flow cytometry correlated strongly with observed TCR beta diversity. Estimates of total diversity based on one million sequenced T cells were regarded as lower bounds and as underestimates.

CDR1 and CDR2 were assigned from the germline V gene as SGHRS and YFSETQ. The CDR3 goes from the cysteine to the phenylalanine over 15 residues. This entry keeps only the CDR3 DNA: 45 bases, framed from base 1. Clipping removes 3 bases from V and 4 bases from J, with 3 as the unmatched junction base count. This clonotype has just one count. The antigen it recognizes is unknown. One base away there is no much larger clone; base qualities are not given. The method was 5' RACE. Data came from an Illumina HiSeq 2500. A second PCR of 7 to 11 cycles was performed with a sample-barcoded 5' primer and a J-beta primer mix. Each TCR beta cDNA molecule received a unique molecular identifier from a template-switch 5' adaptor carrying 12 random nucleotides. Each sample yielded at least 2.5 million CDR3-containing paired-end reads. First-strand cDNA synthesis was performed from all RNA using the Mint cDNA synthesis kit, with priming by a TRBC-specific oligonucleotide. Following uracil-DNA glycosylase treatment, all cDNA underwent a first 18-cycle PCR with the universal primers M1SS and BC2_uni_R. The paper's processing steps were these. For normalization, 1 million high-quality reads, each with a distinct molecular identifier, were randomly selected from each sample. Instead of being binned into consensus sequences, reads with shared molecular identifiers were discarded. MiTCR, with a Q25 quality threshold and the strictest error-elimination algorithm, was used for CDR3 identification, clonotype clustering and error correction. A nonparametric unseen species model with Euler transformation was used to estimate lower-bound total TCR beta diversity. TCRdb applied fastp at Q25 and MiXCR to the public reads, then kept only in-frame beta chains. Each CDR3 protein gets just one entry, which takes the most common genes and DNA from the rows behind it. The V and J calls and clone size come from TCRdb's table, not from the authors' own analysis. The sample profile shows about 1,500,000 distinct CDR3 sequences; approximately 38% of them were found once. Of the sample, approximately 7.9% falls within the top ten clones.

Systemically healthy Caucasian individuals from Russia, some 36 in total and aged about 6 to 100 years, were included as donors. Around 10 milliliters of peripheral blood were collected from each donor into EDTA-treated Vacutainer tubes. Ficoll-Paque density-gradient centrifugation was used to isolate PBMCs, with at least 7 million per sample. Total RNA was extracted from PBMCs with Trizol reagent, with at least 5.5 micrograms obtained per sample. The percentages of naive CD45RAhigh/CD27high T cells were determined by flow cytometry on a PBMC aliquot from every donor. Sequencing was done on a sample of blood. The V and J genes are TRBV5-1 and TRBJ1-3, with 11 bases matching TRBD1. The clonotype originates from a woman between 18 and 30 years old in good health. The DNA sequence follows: TGCGCCAGCAGCTGGGGACAGGGGGTAGGAAACACCATATATTTT. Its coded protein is CASSWGQGVGNTIYF. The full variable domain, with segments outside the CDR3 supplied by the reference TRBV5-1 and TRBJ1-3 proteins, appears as KAGVTQTPRYLIKTRGQQVTLSCSPISGHRSVSWYQQTPGQGLQFLFEYFSETQRNKGNFPGRFSGRQFSNSRSEMNVSTLELGDSALYLCASSWGQGVGNTIYFGEGSWLTVV.